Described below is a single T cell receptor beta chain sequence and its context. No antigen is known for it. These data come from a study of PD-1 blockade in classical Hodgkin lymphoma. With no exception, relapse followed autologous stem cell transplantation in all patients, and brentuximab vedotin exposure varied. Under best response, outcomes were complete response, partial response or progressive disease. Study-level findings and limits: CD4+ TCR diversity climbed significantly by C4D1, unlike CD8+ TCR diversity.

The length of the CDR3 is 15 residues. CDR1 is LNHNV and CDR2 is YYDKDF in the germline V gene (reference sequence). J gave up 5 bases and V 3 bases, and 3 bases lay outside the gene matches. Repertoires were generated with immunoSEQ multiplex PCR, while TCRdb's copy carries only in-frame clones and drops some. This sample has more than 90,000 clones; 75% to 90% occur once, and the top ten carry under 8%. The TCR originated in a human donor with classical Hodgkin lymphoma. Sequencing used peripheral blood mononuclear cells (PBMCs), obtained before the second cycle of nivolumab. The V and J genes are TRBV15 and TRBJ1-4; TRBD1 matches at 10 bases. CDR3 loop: CATSREGQGNEKLFF. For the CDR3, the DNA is TGTGCCACCAGCAGGGAGGGACAGGGGAATGAAAAACTGTTTTTT.